This TCR beta chain was obtained from a study of yellow fever vaccine responses in identical twins. The study, taken as a whole, reports: Vaccine T cell responses of twins reportedly seemed partly convergent and partly personalized.

As for this clonotype: Its antigen remains unidentified.

Germline CDR1 is LNHNV and CDR2 is YYDKDF (reference sequence). The CDR3 runs 15 residues. The junction had 4 bases not matched to a gene; V was cut back by 3 bases and J by 8 bases. TCRdb reanalysed the RT-PCR reads using MiXCR and keeps one entry per CDR3 protein. The data contain around 2,500 distinct CDR3 sequences, 81% of them seen just once; the ten biggest clones take up less than 3.5%. The input for sequencing was T cells from blood (PBMCs), unsorted or a sorted subset (not recorded which), taken before or after yellow fever vaccination (not recorded which). The rearrangement uses TRBV15 and TRBJ2-1; 13 positions match TRBD2. The TCR comes from a woman under 30 who received the yellow fever vaccine. The CDR3 here is CATSSRTSGSDEQFF. The CDR3 coding sequence is TGTGCCACCAGCAGCCGGACTAGCGGGAGTGATGAGCAGTTCTTC.